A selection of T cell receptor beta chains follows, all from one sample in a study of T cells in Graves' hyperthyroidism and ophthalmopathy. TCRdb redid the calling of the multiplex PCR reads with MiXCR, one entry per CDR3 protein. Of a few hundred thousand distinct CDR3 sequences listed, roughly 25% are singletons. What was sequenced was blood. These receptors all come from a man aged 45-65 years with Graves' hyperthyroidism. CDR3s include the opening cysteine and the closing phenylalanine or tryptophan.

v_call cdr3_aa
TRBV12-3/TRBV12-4 CASTLMGQGIEQYF
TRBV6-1 CASSQSLAGNYLGETQYF
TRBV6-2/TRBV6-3 CASSIDRARSEKLFF
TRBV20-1 CSARERVTPTVRVPFYEQYF
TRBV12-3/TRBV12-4 CASRPTGGGYTF
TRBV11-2 CASSFGPTTGNTIYF
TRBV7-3 CASSPTVGAKNIQYF
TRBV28 CASSLTRGRIGAFF
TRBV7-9 CASSFDLGGANVLTF
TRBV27 CASATGGRRGNTIYF
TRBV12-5 CASGLGSNQPQHF
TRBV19 CASRNRGSKDTQYF
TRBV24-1 CATSDGPGQGRSPQHF
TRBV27 CASNKNPRLVILAEQFF
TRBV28 CASRKTPGQGTSGSSSYNEQFF
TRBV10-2 CASSEAGSNEQFF
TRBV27 CASSWAGELFF
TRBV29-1 CSVEVAAEQFF
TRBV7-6 CASSSETGNTEAFF
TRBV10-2 CASSPTVINTEAFF
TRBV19 CASSIGRGLVGYEQYF
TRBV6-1 CASTTTGTYEQYF
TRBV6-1 CASSESRARGNTIYF
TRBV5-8 CASSSGTSGSNEQFF
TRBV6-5 CASSYTVPGQGRHTQYF
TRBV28 CASSPWQGANEQFF
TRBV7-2 CASSFRSPNYEQYF
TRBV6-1 CASSPIGTEGLAGDHEQFF
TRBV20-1 CSARDPGQGAGDTQYF
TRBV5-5 CASSLVRVAGYNEQFF
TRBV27 CASSFERGRGETQYF
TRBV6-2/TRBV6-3 CASSQAGGPYEQYF
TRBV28 CASNGGNDEQFF